The 7 T cell receptor beta chains in this list originate from one sample, sequenced in a study of response to subunit inactivated influenza vaccine. TCRdb reprocessed the RT-PCR reads via MiXCR and lists one record per CDR3 protein. Found here are over 150,000 distinct CDR3 sequences, roughly 10% of them singletons; the top ten hold about a third. The sequences come from CD8+ T cells sorted from PBMCs, collected around 25 months after vaccination. All receptors derive from a man between 50 and 75 years old who received an inactivated influenza vaccine.

This clonotype has only a few counts. J is TRBJ1-2 and V is TRBV4-3; D is unresolved. In germline, CDR1 is LGHNA, CDR2 YSLEER. CDR3 size: 18 residues. V was shortened by 0 bases and J by 3 bases, with 20 bases between the two germline ends. In nucleotides, the CDR3 is TGCGCCAGCAGCCAAGATCTAGGCACGGACTCGGCACACTATGGCTACACCTTC. It codes for CASSQDLGTDSAHYGYTF.

The sample holds many counts of this clonotype. The chain recombines TRBV28 with TRBJ2-2, with 12 bases identical to TRBD2. Germline lookup yields CDR1 MDHEN and CDR2 SYDVKM. The ends lost 5 bases at V and 10 bases at J; junction bases unmatched: 14. The CDR3 has 17 residues. For the CDR3, the DNA is TGTGCCAGCAGTGACCTCAGACTAGCGGGAGAGGTTGAGGAGCTGTTTTTT. Its protein is CASSDLRLAGEVEELFF.

The V gene is TRBV12-5, the J gene TRBJ1-1; 8 bases agree with TRBD1. V trimming: 5 bases; J trimming: 4 bases; junction bases outside the gene matches: 9. CDR1 is LGHNT and CDR2 is FRNRAP in the germline V gene. CDR3 length: 15 amino acids. The CDR3 protein is CASGTRQGFGTEAFF. The CDR3 DNA reads as TGTGCTAGTGGTACCCGACAGGGGTTTGGCACTGAAGCTTTCTTT.

This clonotype was observed a few times. The CDR3 reads CASRTTGGESYEQYF. The CDR3 DNA reads TGCGCCAGCAGGACAACAGGGGGCGAATCCTACGAGCAGTACTTC. The J gene is TRBJ2-7, the V gene TRBV4-1, with 9 bases matching TRBD1. Germline values: CDR1 MGHRA, CDR2 YSYEKL. With V trimmed by 6 bases and J by 1 base, 7 bases remained unmatched. This CDR3 comprises 15 residues.

The chain couples TRBV27 to TRBJ2-2, with D possibly being TRBD1 (5 bases). Germline-derived CDR1 and CDR2 are MNHEY and SMNVEV (reference sequence). The CDR3 spans 16 residues. Trimming shortened V by 10 bases and J by 0 bases, and 18 bases separated the two germline ends. CDR3 residues: CATNTVGPTNTGELFF. As DNA, the CDR3 is TGTGCCACCAATACCGTGGGGCCTACGAACACCGGGGAGCTGTTTTTT.

This clonotype appeared a few times. The chain has TRBV20-1 and TRBJ1-5; a possible D gene is TRBD1 (6 bases). Germline V gives CDR1 DFQATT, CDR2 SNEGSKA (reference sequence). CDR3 length: 17 residues. Trimming removed 3 bases at V and 7 bases at J, with 25 bases between. The CDR3 DNA sequence: TGCAGTGCTAGTCCCTTCCTAGAACAGGGTGGTCACCAGCCCCAGCATTTT. Translating gives CSASPFLEQGGHQPQHF.

This clonotype came up a few times. The chain joins TRBV7-9 to TRBJ2-5; D is ambiguous. The germline gives CDR1 SEHNR, CDR2 FQNEAQ (reference sequence). This CDR3 region has 12 residues. Trimming removed 5 bases from V and 3 bases from J, with 7 bases in between. DNA for the CDR3: TGTGCCAGCAGCGTTCAAGAAGAGACCCAGTACTTC. Amino acid sequence: CASSVQEETQYF.